A selection of T cell receptor beta chains follows, all from one sample in a study of blood T cell repertoires in COVID-19. The table came from immunoSEQ multiplex PCR; TCRdb's copy has only in-frame clones and leaves some out. Here the sample spans about 250,000 clones, around 83% being singletons. Sequenced input: peripheral blood. The receptors were sampled from a man aged 35 to 55 with active or convalescent COVID-19. CDR3s include the opening cysteine and the closing phenylalanine or tryptophan. Each record gives: V gene, J gene, D gene, clone size, CDR3 protein, CDR3 DNA. D genes are given only for firm matches. Size is stated for part of the rows, as once, few or many counts, or as a class when the clone is expanded.

V gene: TRBV2
J gene: TRBJ1-2
D gene: -
clone size: -
CDR3 protein: CASRALQGANYGYTF
CDR3 DNA: TGTGCCAGCAGGGCACTACAGGGAGCTAACTATGGCTACACCTTC

V gene: TRBV7-2
J gene: TRBJ2-5
D gene: -
clone size: -
CDR3 protein: CASSAWTAETQYF
CDR3 DNA: TGTGCCAGCAGCGCCTGGACAGCCGAGACCCAGTACTTC

V gene: TRBV6-1
J gene: TRBJ1-5
D gene: TRBD1
clone size: -
CDR3 protein: CASSEAGGGGQGSNSNQPQHF
CDR3 DNA: TGTGCCAGCAGTGAAGCGGGAGGGGGGGGACAGGGGTCGAATAGCAATCAGCCCCAGCATTTT

V gene: TRBV7-9
J gene: TRBJ2-3
D gene: TRBD2
clone size: few
CDR3 protein: CASSLALLAGGGTDTQYF
CDR3 DNA: TGTGCCAGCAGCTTAGCGTTGCTAGCGGGAGGTGGCACAGATACGCAGTATTTT

V gene: TRBV24-1
J gene: TRBJ2-1
D gene: TRBD2
clone size: -
CDR3 protein: CATSDGTSGYEQFF
CDR3 DNA: TGTGCCACCAGTGATGGGACTAGCGGATATGAGCAGTTCTTC

V gene: TRBV6-6
J gene: TRBJ1-2
D gene: TRBD1
clone size: -
CDR3 protein: CASSYSSTGYGYTF
CDR3 DNA: TGTGCCAGCAGTTACTCATCGACAGGGTATGGCTACACCTTC

V gene: TRBV3-1/TRBV3-2
J gene: TRBJ1-2
D gene: -
clone size: once
CDR3 protein: CASSQDYVRDNYGYTF
CDR3 DNA: TGTGCCAGCAGCCAAGATTATGTCAGGGATAACTATGGCTACACCTTC

V gene: TRBV20-1
J gene: TRBJ1-2
D gene: -
clone size: -
CDR3 protein: CSASDAGGSLGYTF
CDR3 DNA: TGCAGTGCTAGTGATGCGGGGGGATCTCTGGGCTACACCTTC

V gene: TRBV5-6
J gene: TRBJ1-2
D gene: -
clone size: once
CDR3 protein: CASSPPRRFNYGYTF
CDR3 DNA: TGTGCCAGCAGCCCCCCCCGCAGGTTTAACTATGGCTACACCTTC

V gene: TRBV29-1
J gene: TRBJ2-3
D gene: TRBD1
clone size: -
CDR3 protein: CSVRGGDRGTDTQYF
CDR3 DNA: TGCAGCGTTCGGGGCGGGGACAGGGGAACAGATACGCAGTATTTT

V gene: TRBV5-4
J gene: TRBJ1-2
D gene: -
clone size: -
CDR3 protein: CASSLGQYYTF
CDR3 DNA: TGTGCCAGCAGCTTGGGCCAGTACTACACCTTC

V gene: TRBV4-2
J gene: TRBJ1-2
D gene: TRBD1
clone size: -
CDR3 protein: CASSVAQDRALNGYTF
CDR3 DNA: TGTGCCAGCAGCGTAGCCCAGGACAGGGCGTTGAATGGCTACACCTTC

V gene: TRBV9
J gene: TRBJ2-1
D gene: TRBD2
clone size: once
CDR3 protein: CASSRGDYNEQFF
CDR3 DNA: TGTGCCAGCAGCCGGGGGGACTACAATGAGCAGTTCTTC

V gene: TRBV29-1
J gene: TRBJ1-2
D gene: -
clone size: few
CDR3 protein: CSVDPGGGRGYTF
CDR3 DNA: TGCAGCGTTGACCCCGGGGGGGGGCGAGGCTACACCTTC

V gene: TRBV5-1
J gene: TRBJ2-5
D gene: -
clone size: -
CDR3 protein: CASSLGGKQETQYF
CDR3 DNA: TGCGCCAGCAGCTTGGGGGGCAAACAAGAGACCCAGTACTTC

V gene: TRBV7-6
J gene: TRBJ2-3
D gene: -
clone size: -
CDR3 protein: CASSLGAGLGTDTQYF
CDR3 DNA: TGTGCCAGCAGCTTAGGAGCGGGCCTTGGCACAGATACGCAGTATTTT

V gene: TRBV4-2
J gene: TRBJ2-3
D gene: -
clone size: -
CDR3 protein: CASSQDPAERDTQYF
CDR3 DNA: TGTGCCAGCAGCCAAGACCCAGCGGAGAGAGATACGCAGTATTTT

V gene: TRBV7-9
J gene: TRBJ2-7
D gene: -
clone size: -
CDR3 protein: CASSPDSGSQGTYEQYF
CDR3 DNA: TGTGCCAGCAGCCCCGATTCGGGCTCGCAGGGAACCTACGAGCAGTACTTC

V gene: TRBV5-8
J gene: TRBJ2-1
D gene: TRBD2
clone size: -
CDR3 protein: CASSSGTSEYNEQFF
CDR3 DNA: TGTGCCAGCAGCTCGGGGACTAGCGAGTACAATGAGCAGTTCTTC

V gene: TRBV19
J gene: TRBJ1-1
D gene: TRBD1
clone size: -
CDR3 protein: CASSSRQGVYTEAFF
CDR3 DNA: TGTGCCAGTAGTTCCAGACAGGGGGTCTACACTGAAGCTTTCTTT

V gene: TRBV19
J gene: TRBJ1-4
D gene: TRBD1
clone size: -
CDR3 protein: CASRPTGGQEKLFF
CDR3 DNA: TGTGCCAGTAGGCCTACAGGGGGCCAAGAAAAACTGTTTTTT

V gene: TRBV10-3
J gene: TRBJ1-2
D gene: TRBD1
clone size: -
CDR3 protein: CAISEAGQGSFDGYTF
CDR3 DNA: TGTGCCATCAGTGAGGCGGGACAGGGGAGTTTCGATGGCTACACCTTC

V gene: TRBV7-2
J gene: TRBJ1-1
D gene: -
clone size: -
CDR3 protein: CASGAAMNTEAFF
CDR3 DNA: TGTGCCAGCGGGGCCGCCATGAACACTGAAGCTTTCTTT

V gene: TRBV7-8
J gene: TRBJ2-7
D gene: TRBD2
clone size: -
CDR3 protein: CASSLLAVSYEQYF
CDR3 DNA: TGTGCCAGCAGCTTACTAGCGGTCTCCTACGAGCAGTACTTC

V gene: TRBV19
J gene: TRBJ1-1
D gene: -
clone size: -
CDR3 protein: CASSISVPTEAFF
CDR3 DNA: TGTGCCAGTAGTATTTCAGTCCCCACTGAAGCTTTCTTT

V gene: TRBV5-4
J gene: TRBJ2-3
D gene: TRBD2
clone size: -
CDR3 protein: CASSLEGTSGGAYTQYF
CDR3 DNA: TGTGCCAGCAGCTTGGAAGGGACTAGCGGGGGGGCCTATACGCAGTATTTT

V gene: TRBV28
J gene: TRBJ2-7
D gene: TRBD2
clone size: -
CDR3 protein: CASSLPWTSENEQYF
CDR3 DNA: TGTGCCAGCAGTTTACCTTGGACTAGCGAGAACGAGCAGTACTTC

V gene: TRBV6-5
J gene: TRBJ2-7
D gene: -
clone size: -
CDR3 protein: CASAEGYEQYF
CDR3 DNA: TGTGCCAGTGCCGAGGGCTACGAGCAGTACTTC

V gene: TRBV5-1
J gene: TRBJ2-3
D gene: TRBD2
clone size: few
CDR3 protein: CASSLASSGSTDTQYF
CDR3 DNA: TGCGCCAGCAGCTTGGCTTCTAGCGGGAGCACAGATACGCAGTATTTT

V gene: TRBV3-1/TRBV3-2
J gene: TRBJ2-7
D gene: TRBD1
clone size: few
CDR3 protein: CASSHADRGLGEQYF
CDR3 DNA: TGTGCCAGCAGCCATGCCGACAGGGGGCTCGGCGAGCAGTACTTC

V gene: TRBV5-4
J gene: TRBJ2-1
D gene: TRBD2
clone size: -
CDR3 protein: CASSSTSGSNEQFF
CDR3 DNA: TGTGCCAGCAGCTCGACTAGCGGGAGCAATGAGCAGTTCTTC

V gene: TRBV5-6
J gene: TRBJ2-1
D gene: TRBD1
clone size: -
CDR3 protein: CATKGQGAQRDYNEQFF
CDR3 DNA: TGTGCCACCAAGGGACAGGGGGCCCAAAGGGACTACAATGAGCAGTTCTTC

V gene: TRBV9
J gene: TRBJ1-2
D gene: -
clone size: -
CDR3 protein: CASQSNYGYTF
CDR3 DNA: TGTGCCAGCCAGTCCAACTATGGCTACACCTTC

V gene: TRBV4-2
J gene: TRBJ2-3
D gene: -
clone size: few
CDR3 protein: CASSQGKAGSSTDTQYF
CDR3 DNA: TGTGCCAGCAGCCAAGGCAAGGCGGGGTCTAGCACAGATACGCAGTATTTT

V gene: TRBV30
J gene: TRBJ1-1
D gene: -
clone size: -
CDR3 protein: CAWGPGRTEAFF
CDR3 DNA: TGTGCCTGGGGCCCTGGGAGAACTGAAGCTTTCTTT

V gene: TRBV11-2
J gene: TRBJ2-7
D gene: TRBD1
clone size: -
CDR3 protein: CASSLRGQAGSYEQYF
CDR3 DNA: TGTGCCAGCAGCTTACGGGGACAGGCCGGCTCCTACGAGCAGTACTTC

V gene: TRBV18
J gene: TRBJ2-5
D gene: TRBD2
clone size: -
CDR3 protein: CASSPPRTSAGAVYETQYF
CDR3 DNA: TGTGCCAGCTCACCTCCTCGGACTAGTGCTGGGGCGGTTTATGAGACCCAGTACTTC

V gene: TRBV6-2/TRBV6-3
J gene: TRBJ2-7
D gene: -
clone size: -
CDR3 protein: CASSDRSSYEQYF
CDR3 DNA: TGTGCCAGCAGTGACAGGTCCTCCTACGAGCAGTACTTC

V gene: TRBV6-5
J gene: TRBJ1-2
D gene: -
clone size: -
CDR3 protein: CASSYGGSYGYTF
CDR3 DNA: TGTGCCAGCAGTTACGGGGGCAGCTATGGCTACACCTTC

V gene: TRBV19
J gene: TRBJ1-2
D gene: -
clone size: -
CDR3 protein: CASSMTRVFGYTF
CDR3 DNA: TGTGCCAGTAGTATGACGCGGGTGTTTGGCTACACCTTC

V gene: TRBV24-1
J gene: TRBJ1-2
D gene: -
clone size: -
CDR3 protein: CATSDFTGNDGYTF
CDR3 DNA: TGTGCCACCAGTGATTTTACAGGAAATGATGGCTACACCTTC

V gene: TRBV7-9
J gene: TRBJ1-1
D gene: -
clone size: -
CDR3 protein: CASSSLTVSPATEAFF
CDR3 DNA: TGTGCCAGCAGCTCATTGACAGTTTCCCCTGCGACTGAAGCTTTCTTT

V gene: TRBV6-5
J gene: TRBJ1-5
D gene: -
clone size: -
CDR3 protein: CASNSGKGRNQPQHF
CDR3 DNA: TGTGCCAGCAACAGCGGGAAGGGACGTAATCAGCCCCAGCATTTT

V gene: TRBV4-2
J gene: TRBJ1-3
D gene: -
clone size: few
CDR3 protein: CASSQDAGISGNTIYF
CDR3 DNA: TGTGCCAGCAGCCAAGATGCGGGGATCTCTGGAAACACCATATATTTT

V gene: TRBV2
J gene: TRBJ1-5
D gene: -
clone size: -
CDR3 protein: CASTGQISNQPQHF
CDR3 DNA: TGTGCCAGCACTGGACAGATTAGCAATCAGCCCCAGCATTTT

V gene: TRBV6-6
J gene: TRBJ1-4
D gene: -
clone size: -
CDR3 protein: CASSLGGKLFF
CDR3 DNA: TGTGCCAGCAGTCTGGGGGGGAAACTGTTTTTT

V gene: TRBV5-1
J gene: TRBJ1-1
D gene: -
clone size: -
CDR3 protein: CASSTAGRGGNTEAFF
CDR3 DNA: TGCGCCAGCAGCACCGCCGGGAGGGGCGGGAACACTGAAGCTTTCTTT

V gene: TRBV29-1
J gene: TRBJ1-4
D gene: TRBD1
clone size: -
CDR3 protein: CSVEDREKLFF
CDR3 DNA: TGCAGCGTAGAGGACAGGGAAAAACTGTTTTTT

V gene: TRBV4-2
J gene: TRBJ2-3
D gene: -
clone size: -
CDR3 protein: CASSPPRTDTQYF
CDR3 DNA: TGTGCCAGCAGCCCCCCCCGGACAGATACGCAGTATTTT

V gene: TRBV27
J gene: TRBJ1-6
D gene: -
clone size: -
CDR3 protein: CASSYRSTGQYSPLHF
CDR3 DNA: TGTGCCAGCAGTTACCGCTCGACAGGACAATATTCACCCCTCCACTTT

V gene: TRBV7-6
J gene: TRBJ1-6
D gene: -
clone size: -
CDR3 protein: CASSLNREGNSPLHF
CDR3 DNA: TGTGCCAGCAGCTTGAACAGGGAGGGAAATTCACCCCTCCACTTT

V gene: TRBV29-1
J gene: TRBJ1-1
D gene: TRBD1
clone size: -
CDR3 protein: CSVAAGTGDGEAFF
CDR3 DNA: TGCAGCGTGGCAGCCGGGACAGGGGATGGTGAAGCTTTCTTT

V gene: TRBV6-5
J gene: TRBJ1-1
D gene: -
clone size: -
CDR3 protein: CASKDGGFYTEAFF
CDR3 DNA: TGTGCCAGCAAGGACGGGGGGTTCTACACTGAAGCTTTCTTT

V gene: TRBV6-5
J gene: TRBJ1-5
D gene: TRBD1
clone size: -
CDR3 protein: CASKGQGRQPQHF
CDR3 DNA: TGTGCCAGCAAGGGACAGGGGCGACAGCCCCAGCATTTT

V gene: TRBV7-2
J gene: TRBJ2-7
D gene: -
clone size: -
CDR3 protein: CASSLGTSREQYF
CDR3 DNA: TGTGCCAGCAGCCTAGGGACTTCGCGGGAGCAGTACTTC

V gene: TRBV10-3
J gene: TRBJ2-3
D gene: TRBD2
clone size: -
CDR3 protein: CAISGGGRPDTQYF
CDR3 DNA: TGTGCCATCAGTGGCGGGGGGCGCCCAGATACGCAGTATTTT

V gene: TRBV7-6
J gene: TRBJ1-2
D gene: -
clone size: -
CDR3 protein: CASSPGALTNYGYTF
CDR3 DNA: TGTGCCAGCAGCCCAGGGGCATTAACGAACTATGGCTACACCTTC